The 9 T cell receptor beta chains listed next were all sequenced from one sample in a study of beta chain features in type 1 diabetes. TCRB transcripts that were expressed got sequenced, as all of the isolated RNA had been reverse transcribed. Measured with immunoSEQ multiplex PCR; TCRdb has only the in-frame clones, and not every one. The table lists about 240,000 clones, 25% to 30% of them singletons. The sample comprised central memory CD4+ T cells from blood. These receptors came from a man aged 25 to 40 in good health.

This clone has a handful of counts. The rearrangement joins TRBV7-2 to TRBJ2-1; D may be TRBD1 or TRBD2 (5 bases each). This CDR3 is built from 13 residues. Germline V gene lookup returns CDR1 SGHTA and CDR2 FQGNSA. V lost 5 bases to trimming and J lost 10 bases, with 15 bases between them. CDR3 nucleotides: TGTGCCAGCAGCAAAGAGGGGTTCAGGGAGCAGTTCTTC. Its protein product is CASSKEGFREQFF.

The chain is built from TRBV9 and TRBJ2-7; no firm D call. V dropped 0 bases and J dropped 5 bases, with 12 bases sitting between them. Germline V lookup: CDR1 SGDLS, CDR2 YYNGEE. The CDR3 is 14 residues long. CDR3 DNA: TGTGCCAGCAGCGTAGGACGCAGGTTCAACGAGCAGTACTTC. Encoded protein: CASSVGRRFNEQYF.

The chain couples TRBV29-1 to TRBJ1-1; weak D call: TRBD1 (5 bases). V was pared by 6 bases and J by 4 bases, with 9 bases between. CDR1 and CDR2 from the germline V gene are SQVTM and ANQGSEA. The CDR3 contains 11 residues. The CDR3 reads CSVPGGTEAFF. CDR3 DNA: TGCAGCGTCCCCGGGGGCACTGAAGCTTTCTTT.

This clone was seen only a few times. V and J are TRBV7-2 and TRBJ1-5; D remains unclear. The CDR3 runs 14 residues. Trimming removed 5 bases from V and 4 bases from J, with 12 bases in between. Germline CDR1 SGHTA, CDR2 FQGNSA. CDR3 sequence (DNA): TGTGCCAGCAGCCCTGGCAGTATTAATCAGCCCCAGCATTTT. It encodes CASSPGSINQPQHF.

CDR3 DNA sequence: TGTGCCTACGAGGACAGGGGGTATAATTCACCCCTCCACTTT. Protein product: CAYEDRGYNSPLHF. V is TRBV30 and J is TRBJ1-6, with 10 bases aligning to TRBD1. This CDR3 contains 14 residues. CDR1 is GTSNPN and CDR2 is SVGIG in the germline V gene (reference sequence). V lost 7 bases to trimming and J lost 4 bases; unmatched junction nucleotides: 4.

The DNA for the CDR3 is TGCGCCAGCAGCCAAGATAAAAGTAGCGGAACCTACGAGCAGTACTTC. Encoded protein: CASSQDKSSGTYEQYF. The V and J genes are TRBV4-3 and TRBJ2-7, with a weak D call TRBD2 (6 bases). V lost 0 bases and J 2 bases, leaving 14 bases between the germline ends. From germline, CDR1 is LGHNA and CDR2 YSLEER. The CDR3 has 16 amino acids.

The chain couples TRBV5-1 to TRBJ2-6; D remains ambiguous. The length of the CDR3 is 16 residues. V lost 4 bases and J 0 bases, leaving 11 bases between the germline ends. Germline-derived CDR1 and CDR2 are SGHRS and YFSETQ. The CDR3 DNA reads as TGCGCCAGCAGCCTCAGTACCCCCTCTGGGGCCAACGTCCTGACTTTC. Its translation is CASSLSTPSGANVLTF. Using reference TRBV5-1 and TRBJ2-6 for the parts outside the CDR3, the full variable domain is KAGVTQTPRYLIKTRGQQVTLSCSPISGHRSVSWYQQTPGQGLQFLFEYFSETQRNKGNFPGRFSGRQFSNSRSEMNVSTLELGDSALYLCASSLSTPSGANVLTFGAGSRLTVL.

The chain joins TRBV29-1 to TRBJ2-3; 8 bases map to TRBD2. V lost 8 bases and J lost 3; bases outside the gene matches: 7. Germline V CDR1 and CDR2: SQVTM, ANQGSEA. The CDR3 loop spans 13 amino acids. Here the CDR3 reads CSIAGRGTDTQYF. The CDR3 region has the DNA TGCAGCATAGCGGGAAGGGGGACAGATACGCAGTATTTT.

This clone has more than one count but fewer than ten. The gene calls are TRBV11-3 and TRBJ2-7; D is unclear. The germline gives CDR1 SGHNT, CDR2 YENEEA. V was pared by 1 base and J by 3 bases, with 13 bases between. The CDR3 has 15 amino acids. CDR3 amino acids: CASSLGSTSLYEQYF. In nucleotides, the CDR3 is TGTGCCAGCAGCTTAGGGTCCACCTCCCTCTACGAGCAGTACTTC.